Below, 27 T cell receptor beta chains from the same sample are listed, as sequenced in a study of blood T cells in healthy people across ages. Sample-barcoded 5' priming and a J-beta primer mix drove a second PCR of roughly 7 to 11 cycles. TCRdb analysed the 5' RACE reads with MiXCR anew, one entry per CDR3 protein. The sample lists around 500,000 distinct CDR3 sequences; 40% to 55% were seen once. The sample comprised blood. The origin of the receptors is a man older than 75 in good health.

The V call is TRBV6-2 or TRBV6-3, the J call TRBJ2-4; 11 nucleotides align to TRBD1. Germline loops: CDR1 MNHEY, CDR2 SVGEGT. This CDR3 spans 14 amino acids. The V segment lost 5 bases and the J segment 8 bases; nucleotides outside the gene matches: 5. The CDR3 protein is CASSADRGLDIQYF. Here the CDR3 DNA reads TGTGCCAGCAGTGCGGACAGGGGGCTTGACATTCAGTACTTC.

This clonotype has only one observation. A much larger clonotype is one base distant, so this may be a read error. This chain uses TRBV6-6 with TRBJ2-7, with TRBD1 identical over 9 bases. Looked up from germline, CDR1 is MNHNY and CDR2 is SVGAGI (reference sequence). This CDR3 is built from 15 residues. The CDR3 DNA reads as TGTGCCGGCAGTTACCGTGTTGGGACAGGGAACGAGCAGTACTTC. It yields the protein CAGSYRVGTGNEQYF.

About this clonotype: Germline is not matched at one junction end, which may reflect a read error. The rearrangement links TRBV7-9 to TRBJ1-6; D unresolved. Germline V gene data show CDR1 as SEHNR and CDR2 as FQNEAQ (reference sequence). The CDR3 contains 17 residues. CDR3 protein: CASSLGSGWADEGPLHF. CDR3 nucleotide sequence: TGCGCCAGCAGCTTAGGCTCCGGGTGGGCGGATGAAGGACCCCTCCACTTT.

This clonotype has at least ten counts. The chain carries TRBV6-6 and TRBJ2-1; 8 bases line up with TRBD2. The CDR3 covers 14 residues. Germline assignment: CDR1 MNHNY and CDR2 SVGAGI (reference sequence). With V trimmed by 10 bases and J by 0 bases, 5 bases remained unmatched. The CDR3, as DNA: TGTGCCACCACGGGGGGGAGCTCCTACAATGAGCAGTTCTTC. As protein: CATTGGSSYNEQFF.

The V call is TRBV21-1, the J call TRBJ2-3; no DNA check was done on the table's D call, TRBD1. TRBV21-1 is a pseudogene locus. This CDR3 is built from 12 residues. CDR3: CATPGGPDTQYF. The DNA of the CDR3 is TGTGCCACCCCGGGGGGACCAGATACGCAGTATTTT.

This clonotype was seen only a few times. J is TRBJ2-5 and V is TRBV9; D remains ambiguous. The germline gives CDR1 SGDLS, CDR2 YYNGEE. CDR3 length equals 13 residues. With 6 bases removed from V and 4 bases from J, the gap between germline ends came to 13 bases. The CDR3 nucleotides are TGTGCCAGCACGCGAGAAGGAGTAGAGACCCAGTACTTC. This sequence encodes CASTREGVETQYF.

This clonotype was seen only once. The CDR3 nucleotides read TGTGCCAACAAAGGAGGCGGGGGGCAGACAGATACGCAGTATTTT. Residues: CANKGGGGQTDTQYF. This chain connects TRBV6-5 to TRBJ2-3, with 8 bases that match TRBD2. From germline, CDR1 is MNHEY and CDR2 SVGAGI. The CDR3 sequence is 15 residues long. The junction had 12 bases not matched to a gene; V was cut back by 10 bases and J by 3 bases.

This rearrangement joins TRBV12-3 or TRBV12-4 to TRBJ2-1, with TRBD1 matching 11 bases. V lost 5 bases to trimming and J lost 13 bases; unmatched junction nucleotides: 13. CDR3 size: 15 residues. The CDR3 loop reads CASSHRDRGGVEQFF. CDR3 nucleotide sequence: TGTGCCAGCAGTCACCGGGACAGGGGGGGAGTTGAACAGTTCTTC.

The chain carries TRBV2 and TRBJ2-7, with D possibly TRBD1 on 6 matching bases. CDR3 length: 13 amino acids. CDR1 is SNHLY, CDR2 FYNNEI, per germline. V dropped 6 bases and J dropped 2 bases, with 11 bases sitting between them. DNA for the CDR3: TGTGCCAGCAGGACCGGGACAACCTACGAGCAGTACTTC. Encoded protein: CASRTGTTYEQYF.

The V call is TRBV13, the J call TRBJ2-3; D gene unclear. Trimming removed 4 bases from V and 1 base from J, with 15 bases in between. The CDR3 runs to 16 residues. The germline V gene encodes CDR1 PRHDT and CDR2 FYEKMQ (reference sequence). CDR3: CASSSDRASRTDTQYF. DNA for the CDR3: TGTGCCAGCAGCTCTGACCGGGCCTCCCGCACAGATACGCAGTATTTT.

This clonotype was seen at least ten times. The V call is TRBV6-6, the J call TRBJ2-1; D remains ambiguous. Germline values: CDR1 MNHNY, CDR2 SVGAGI (reference sequence). The CDR3 has 14 residues. Trimming cost V 2 bases and J 3 bases, with 8 bases left between them. CDR3 loop: CASSYASFYNEQFF. CDR3 sequence (DNA): TGTGCCAGCAGTTACGCCAGTTTCTACAATGAGCAGTTCTTC.

Notes on this clonotype: A much larger clone sits a single nucleotide away, making a read error possible. The V gene is TRBV25-1, the J gene TRBJ2-5; no firm D call. Between the trimmed V and J ends, which lost 1 base and 2 bases, there was a span of 11 bases. Germline assignment: CDR1 MGHDK and CDR2 SYGVNS. The CDR3 length is 15 residues. The CDR3 loop is CASSEWGKSQETQYF. CDR3 nucleotides: TGTGCCAGCAGTGAATGGGGAAAGTCTCAAGAGACCCAGTACTTC.

This clonotype was observed once. Relative to the germline gene, one junction end is altered; a read error may explain this. The rearrangement uses TRBV4-1 and TRBJ2-6; 7 nucleotides match TRBD2. Germline V gene lookup returns CDR1 MGHRA and CDR2 YSYEKL. There are 17 residues in the CDR3. CDR3 bases: TGCGCCAGCAGCCAAAGCGGGACTAACCCTGGGGCCAACGTCCCGACTTTC. It translates to CASSQSGTNPGANVPTF.

This chain joins TRBV14 and TRBJ2-1; 10 positions match TRBD1. V shed 6 bases and J 3 bases; nucleotides not matched to a gene: 5. Germline V lookup: CDR1 SGHDN, CDR2 FVKESK. This CDR3 region has 15 residues. The CDR3 spells CASSQGQGLYNEQFF. CDR3 bases: TGTGCCAGCAGTCAGGGACAGGGGCTCTACAATGAGCAGTTCTTC. The full variable domain, in which reference TRBV14 and TRBJ2-1 provide the parts outside the CDR3, is EAGVTQFPSHSVIEKGQTVTLRCDPISGHDNLYWYRRVMGKEIKFLLHFVKESKQDESGMPNNRFLAERTGGTYSTLKVQPAELEDSGVYFCASSQGQGLYNEQFFGPGTRLTVL.

The V call is TRBV27, the J call TRBJ2-1, with 11 bases identical to TRBD2. In germline, CDR1 is MNHEY, CDR2 SMNVEV (reference sequence). Unmatched junction bases numbered 10, after V lost 5 bases and J lost 7 bases. This CDR3 region has 16 residues. The CDR3 DNA is TGTGCCAGCAGTCCCTGGGGTAGCGGGGGGGTAAATGAGCAGTTCTTC. Amino acid sequence: CASSPWGSGGVNEQFF.

The rearrangement links TRBV16 to TRBJ1-6, with D uncertain. V lost 1 base to trimming and J lost 11 bases, with 6 bases between them. This CDR3 spans 12 amino acids. CDR1 and CDR2 from the germline V gene are KGHSY and FQNENV. CDR3 sequence (DNA): TGTGCCAGCAGCCAATTGTTTACACCCCTCCACTTT. Protein sequence: CASSQLFTPLHF.

V usage is TRBV29-1 and J usage is TRBJ1-2, with D unresolved. CDR1 and CDR2 from the germline V gene are SQVTM and ANQGSEA. The CDR3 totals 10 residues. V was cut by 4 bases and J by 6 bases, with 6 bases left in between. CDR3 nucleotide sequence: TGCAGCGTTGGCCGGGATGGCTACACCTTC. This sequence encodes CSVGRDGYTF.

The gene calls are TRBV7-2 and TRBJ2-1; 8 bases are shared with TRBD2. Trimming removed 5 bases from V and 8 bases from J; junction bases left unmatched: 14. The CDR3 contains 16 residues. Germline V gene data show CDR1 as SGHTA and CDR2 as FQGNSA. The CDR3 DNA reads TGTGCCAGCAGCCCCCCCGGGACTAGATCTACCGATGAGCAGTTCTTC. Protein: CASSPPGTRSTDEQFF. Together with reference TRBV7-2 and TRBJ2-1, the CDR3 gives the full variable domain: GAGVSQSPSNKVTEKGKDVELRCDPISGHTALYWYRQSLGQGLEFLIYFQGNSAPDKSGLPSDRFSAERTGGSVSTLTIQRTQQEDSAVYLCASSPPGTRSTDEQFFGPGTRLTVL.

The chain carries TRBV20-1 and TRBJ2-2, with 8 nucleotides matching TRBD2. J gave up 4 bases and V 0 bases, and 7 bases lay outside the gene matches. The CDR3 loop spans 16 amino acids. Germline V gene lookup returns CDR1 DFQATT and CDR2 SNEGSKA (reference sequence). Written as DNA, the CDR3 is TGCAGTGCTAGAGATGTAGCGGGGTCGGGCACCGGGGAGCTGTTTTTT. Protein product: CSARDVAGSGTGELFF.

This clonotype has ten or more counts. This chain joins TRBV28 and TRBJ2-7; D gene unclear. V was trimmed by 3 bases and J by 4 bases, leaving 25 bases between them. CDR3 size: 18 residues. The germline V gene has CDR1 MDHEN and CDR2 SYDVKM. CDR3 region: CASSFSPYLGTLEYEQYF. The CDR3 DNA is TGTGCCAGCAGTTTCAGCCCCTATCTCGGCACTCTAGAATACGAGCAGTACTTC.

Many counts were recorded for this clonotype. The V call is TRBV6-5, the J call TRBJ2-5, with 12 nucleotides matching TRBD2. The ends lost 6 bases at V and 4 bases at J; junction bases unmatched: 9. CDR1 is MNHEY, CDR2 SVGAGI, per germline. The CDR3 contains 16 residues. CDR3 in amino acids: CASRLLPSGGGETQYF. The CDR3 DNA is TGTGCCAGCAGACTCCTACCTAGCGGGGGGGGAGAGACCCAGTACTTC.

The rearrangement uses TRBV11-2 and TRBJ2-5; D is ambiguous. The length of the CDR3 is 16 residues. The ends were cut back, 2 bases at V and 1 base at J, with 14 bases in the middle. Germline V gives CDR1 SGHAT, CDR2 FQNNGV. The CDR3 DNA sequence: TGTGCCAGCAGCTTATGGGGTTGGCTAGGCCAAGAGACCCAGTACTTC. Protein: CASSLWGWLGQETQYF.

The rearrangement links TRBV20-1 to TRBJ2-5; D gene uncertain. The J call is uncertain, as TRBJ2-7 better fits the DNA end. The CDR3 is made up of 13 amino acids. Looked up from germline, CDR1 is DFQATT and CDR2 is SNEGSKA (reference sequence). CDR3 sequence reads: CSARDPSIYEQYF. DNA for the CDR3: TGCAGTGCTAGAGACCCCAGTATCTACGAGCAGTACTTC.

This rearrangement joins TRBV10-3 to TRBJ2-7; 9 positions match TRBD1. The CDR3 totals 15 residues. V was clipped by 3 bases and J by 7 bases; unmatched bases: 10. Germline V gene data show CDR1 as ENHRY and CDR2 as SYGVKD. The CDR3 reads CAISDYGTGRAEQYF. CDR3 DNA sequence: TGTGCCATCAGTGACTATGGGACAGGGAGAGCGGAGCAGTACTTC.

J is TRBJ1-2 and V is TRBV27; the D gene is possibly TRBD1 (5 bases). From germline, CDR1 is MNHEY and CDR2 SMNVEV (reference sequence). The CDR3 has 15 amino acids. With 3 bases removed from V and 8 bases from J, the gap between germline ends came to 19 bases. CDR3 protein: CASSFARDFGWGYTF. For the CDR3, the DNA is TGTGCCAGCAGTTTTGCCAGGGACTTTGGTTGGGGCTACACCTTC.

The gene calls are TRBV12-3 or TRBV12-4 and TRBJ2-1, with 8 bases lining up with TRBD2. The CDR3 consists of 13 residues. V dropped 6 bases and J dropped 9; count of bases not matched to a gene: 7. The CDR3 nucleotides read TGTGCCAGCAGACGGGGGGGGGTGAGTGAGCAGTTCTTC. This codes for CASRRGGVSEQFF.

This clonotype appeared many times. The V and J genes are TRBV6-5 and TRBJ2-7, with 7 bases aligning to TRBD2. Germline V CDR1 and CDR2: MNHEY, SVGAGI. V shed 7 bases, J shed 4 bases, and the junction held 7 bases outside the gene matches. This CDR3 comprises 13 residues. CDR3 bases: TGTGCCAGCACCCCAGCGGGACGGTACGAGCAGTACTTC. Amino acids: CASTPAGRYEQYF.